The present T cell receptor beta chain was sequenced within a study of beta chain features in type 1 diabetes. Study-level information: Healthy donors resembled patients in age, gender and cell yields.

Sampling consisted of one heparinised blood draw per donor, averaging about 110 mL. Overall study findings and caveats: Compared with healthy donors, patients appeared to share more similar naive, central memory and regulatory TCRB repertoires. Moderate but significant shortening of TCRB CDR3s was recorded in all four CD4+ subsets from Type 1 diabetes patients.

Comment on this clone: As yet, its antigen is unknown. Germline and junction disagree at one end, which may indicate a read error.

Expressed TCRB transcripts were sequenced because the isolated RNA had all been reverse transcribed beforehand. TCRdb's copy holds only in-frame clones and misses some; the assay was immunoSEQ multiplex PCR. The table has around 690,000 clones, around 12% seen once. CDR1 is SGDLS, CDR2 YYNGEE, per germline. The CDR3 is made up of 18 amino acids. Sequencing was carried out using naive CD4+ T cells from blood. The receptor was derived from a man aged 25-45 years with type 1 diabetes. This chain links TRBV9 with TRBJ2-6, with a possible D match to TRBD1 (5 bases). In DNA, the CDR3 is TGTGCCAGCAGGGTAGGACCCCAGGCAGGGACTGGGGCCAACGTCCTGACTTTC. Protein product: CASRVGPQAGTGANVLTF.